The entry that follows covers one T cell receptor beta chain sequence. Its antigen is currently unknown. The data derive from a study of T cell responses to AZD1222 COVID-19 vaccine. This CDR3 has 15 amino acids. Germline CDR1 LNHDA, CDR2 SQIVND (reference sequence). The V gene lost 0 bases and the J gene lost 0 bases, with 6 bases spanning the gap. This table comes from immunoSEQ multiplex PCR, and its TCRdb copy is limited to in-frame clones, with some not included. The data show around 100,000 clones, around nine tenths seen once. Study-level points and caveats: Mostly white British, mostly female donors; authors suggested clonal diversity may be underestimated. Sampling captured repertoires only after the peak T cell response. When two AZD1222 doses had been given, Spike-specific TCR breadth and depth rose.

This receptor was identified in an adult in good health. The input for sequencing was peripheral blood, taken on day 0 of AZD1222 vaccination. This chain uses TRBV19 with TRBJ2-1; D remains ambiguous. Here the CDR3 reads CASSIEDSSYNEQFF. The CDR3 DNA follows: TGTGCCAGTAGTATAGAAGATAGCTCCTACAATGAGCAGTTCTTC.